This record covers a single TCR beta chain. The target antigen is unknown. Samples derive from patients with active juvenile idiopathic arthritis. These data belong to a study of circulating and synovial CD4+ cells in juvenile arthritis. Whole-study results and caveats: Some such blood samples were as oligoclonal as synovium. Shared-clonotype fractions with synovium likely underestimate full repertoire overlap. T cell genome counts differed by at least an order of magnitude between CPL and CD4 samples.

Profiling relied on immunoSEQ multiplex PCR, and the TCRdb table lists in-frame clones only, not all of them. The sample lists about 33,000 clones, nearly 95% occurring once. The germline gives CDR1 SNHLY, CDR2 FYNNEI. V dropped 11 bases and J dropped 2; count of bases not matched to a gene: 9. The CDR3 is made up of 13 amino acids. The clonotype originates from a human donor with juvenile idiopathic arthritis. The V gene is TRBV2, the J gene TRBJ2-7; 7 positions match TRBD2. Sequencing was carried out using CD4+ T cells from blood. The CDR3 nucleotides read TGTGCCTGTACCGGGACTATCCCCTACGAGCAGTACTTC. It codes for CACTGTIPYEQYF. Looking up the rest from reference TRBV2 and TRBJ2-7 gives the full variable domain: EPEVTQTPSHQVTQMGQEVILRCVPISNHLYFYWYRQILGQKVEFLVSFYNNEISEKSEIFDDQFSVERPDGSNFTLKIRSTKLEDSAMYFCACTGTIPYEQYFGPGTRLTVT.